This T cell receptor (beta chain) comes out of a study of blood T cell repertoires in COVID-19. Study-wide context: There were acute and convalescent COVID-19 samples, and they came from the United States, Italy and Spain. T cells, B-cell-depleted T cells, or PBMCs provided the cDNA or gDNA that served as material.

Recruited during active infection, patients (from Seattle) were subsequently followed longitudinally. In the original workflow: Estimates of nucleated cell counts were drawn from the amplification of reference gene primers. Measured with immunoSEQ multiplex PCR; TCRdb has only the in-frame clones, and not every one. V, J and clone size are those of that table, while D and trimming were read from the DNA. This table holds roughly 110,000 clones, roughly 85% found once. V was clipped by 2 bases and J by 8 bases, with 4 bases between them. Germline V CDR1 and CDR2: ENHRY, SYGVKD. The CDR3 contains 12 residues.

This TCR was recovered from a woman aged 60 to 75 with COVID-19, enrolled during active disease. The chain employs TRBV10-3 and TRBJ1-6; D unclear. Sequencing was carried out using peripheral blood. CDR3 residues: CAISERDSPLHF. DNA of the CDR3: TGTGCCATCAGTGAGCGCGATTCACCCCTCCACTTT.